This TCR beta chain was captured in a study of shared clonotypes between healthy human individuals. Broader study findings: Non-shared clonotypes showed lower generation probabilities than clonotypes common to all four donors.

With regard to this clone: The antigen remains unidentified.

Positively selected for CCR7, the CD45RO-negative cells used as naive CD8 cells excluded terminally differentiated effector memory CD45RA+ cells. Healthy HIV-negative adults with no recent acute infections or vaccinations were recruited as donors. Several immunoSEQ plates received, in even portions, the genomic DNA of each subset. Profiled with immunoSEQ multiplex PCR; TCRdb holds only in-frame clones, not every one. The sample records 2 million to 2.5 million clones, roughly 95% being singletons. This TCR was sampled from a young man in good health. The sample was naive CD8+ T cells sorted from blood.

The DNA for the CDR3 is TGTGCCAGCAGCTTAAGCGCGATATTGGGTGAGCAGTTCTTC. Residues: CASSLSAILGEQFF. This chain uses TRBV11-2 with TRBJ2-1; D not certain. CDR1 and CDR2 from the germline V gene are SGHAT and FQNNGV. This CDR3 contains 14 residues. The V gene lost 2 bases and the J gene lost 9 bases, with 14 bases spanning the gap.